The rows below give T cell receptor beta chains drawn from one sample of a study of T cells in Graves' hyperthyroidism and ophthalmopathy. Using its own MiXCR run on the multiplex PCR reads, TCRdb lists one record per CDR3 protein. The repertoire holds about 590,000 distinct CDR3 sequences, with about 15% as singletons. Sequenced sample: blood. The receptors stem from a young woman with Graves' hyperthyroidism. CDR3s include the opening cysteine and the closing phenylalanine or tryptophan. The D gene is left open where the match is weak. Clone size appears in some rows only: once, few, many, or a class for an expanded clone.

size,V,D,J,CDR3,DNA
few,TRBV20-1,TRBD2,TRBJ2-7,CSARSLASGSYEQYF,TGCAGTGCTAGATCGTTGGCTAGCGGGAGCTACGAGCAGTACTTC
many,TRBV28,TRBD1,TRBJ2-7,CASSLDRVSYEQYF,TGTGCCAGCAGTTTAGACAGGGTCTCCTACGAGCAGTACTTC
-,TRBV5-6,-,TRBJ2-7,CASSRGGGVYEQYF,TGTGCCAGCAGCCGAGGGGGCGGGGTCTACGAGCAGTACTTC
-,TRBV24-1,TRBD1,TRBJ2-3,CATQGGPTDTQYF,TGTGCCACCCAAGGGGGCCCCACAGATACGCAGTATTTT
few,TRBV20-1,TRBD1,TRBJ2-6,CSATTGAGGANVLTF,TGCAGTGCTACCACAGGGGCTGGTGGGGCCAACGTCCTGACTTTC
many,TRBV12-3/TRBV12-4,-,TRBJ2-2,CASSQNQGTGELFF,TGTGCCAGCAGCCAAAACCAGGGCACCGGGGAGCTGTTTTTT
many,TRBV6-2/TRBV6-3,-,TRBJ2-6,CASSRPISGANVLTF,TGTGCCAGCAGCCGCCCCATCTCTGGGGCCAACGTCCTGACTTTC
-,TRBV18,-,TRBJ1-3,CASSPMESSGNTIYF,TGTGCCAGCTCACCGATGGAGAGCTCTGGAAACACCATATATTTT
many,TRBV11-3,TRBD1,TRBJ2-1,CASSLRQGANNEQFF,TGTGCCAGCAGCTTAAGGCAGGGGGCGAACAATGAGCAGTTCTTC
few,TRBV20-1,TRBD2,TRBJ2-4,CSAGLAGVNIQYF,TGCAGTGCGGGACTAGCGGGAGTAAACATTCAGTACTTC
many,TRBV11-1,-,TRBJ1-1,CASSFRDGISNTEAFF,TGTGCCAGCAGCTTCCGGGACGGAATTTCGAACACTGAAGCTTTCTTT
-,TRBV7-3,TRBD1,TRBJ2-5,CASSPRGREETQYF,TGTGCCAGCAGCCCCAGGGGGCGCGAAGAGACCCAGTACTTC
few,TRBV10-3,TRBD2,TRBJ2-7,CAISEFLAGEYEQYF,TGTGCCATCAGTGAATTTCTAGCGGGAGAGTACGAGCAGTACTTC
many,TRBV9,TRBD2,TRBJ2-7,CASSVGAGVVSEQYF,TGTGCCAGCAGCGTAGGAGCGGGAGTAGTCAGCGAGCAGTACTTC
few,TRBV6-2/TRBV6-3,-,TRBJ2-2,CASSYEYTGELFF,TGTGCCAGCAGTTACGAATACACCGGGGAGCTGTTTTTT
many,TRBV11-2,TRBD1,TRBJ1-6,CASSSAAGTGSSPLHF,TGTGCCAGCAGCTCCGCCGCCGGGACAGGGTCTTCACCCCTCCACTTT
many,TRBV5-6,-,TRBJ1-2,CASSLQQPTRLNTF,TGTGCCAGCAGCTTGCAGCAGCCGACGCGTCTTAACACCTTC
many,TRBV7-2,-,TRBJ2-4,CASSLADLKNIQYF,TGTGCCAGCAGCTTAGCGGATCTCAAAAACATTCAGTACTTC
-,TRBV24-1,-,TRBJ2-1,CATSEWGASDNEQFF,TGTGCCACCAGTGAGTGGGGGGCAAGTGACAATGAGCAGTTCTTC
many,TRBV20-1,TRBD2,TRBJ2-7,CSARGLAGYYEQYF,TGCAGTGCTAGGGGACTAGCGGGGTACTACGAGCAGTACTTC
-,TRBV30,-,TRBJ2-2,CAWSVGGGAGELFF,TGTGCCTGGAGTGTAGGGGGGGGCGCCGGGGAGCTGTTTTTT
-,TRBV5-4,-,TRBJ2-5,CASSFGPAGQETQYF,TGTGCCAGCAGCTTCGGACCCGCTGGGCAAGAGACCCAGTACTTC
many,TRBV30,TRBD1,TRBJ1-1,CAWSRTGRGTEAFF,TGTGCCTGGAGTAGGACAGGTCGTGGCACTGAAGCTTTCTTT
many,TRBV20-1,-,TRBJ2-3,CSARVRVASSSTDTQYF,TGCAGTGCTAGAGTGAGGGTGGCTAGCAGTAGCACAGATACGCAGTATTTT
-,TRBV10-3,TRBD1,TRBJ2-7,CAISETGGFYEQYF,TGTGCCATCAGTGAGACAGGGGGCTTCTACGAGCAGTACTTC
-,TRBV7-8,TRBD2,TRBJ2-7,CASRILAGALYEQYF,TGTGCCAGCAGAATTCTAGCGGGAGCGCTCTACGAGCAGTACTTC
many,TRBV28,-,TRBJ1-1,CASRPLGEAFF,TGTGCCAGCAGACCCCTTGGTGAAGCTTTCTTT
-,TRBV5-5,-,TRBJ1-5,CASSLVWHSNQPQHF,TGTGCCAGCAGCTTGGTATGGCATAGCAATCAGCCCCAGCATTTT
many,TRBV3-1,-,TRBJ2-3,CASSQVFVGSASTDTQYF,TGTGCCAGCAGCCAAGTTTTCGTCGGGAGCGCGAGCACAGATACGCAGTATTTT